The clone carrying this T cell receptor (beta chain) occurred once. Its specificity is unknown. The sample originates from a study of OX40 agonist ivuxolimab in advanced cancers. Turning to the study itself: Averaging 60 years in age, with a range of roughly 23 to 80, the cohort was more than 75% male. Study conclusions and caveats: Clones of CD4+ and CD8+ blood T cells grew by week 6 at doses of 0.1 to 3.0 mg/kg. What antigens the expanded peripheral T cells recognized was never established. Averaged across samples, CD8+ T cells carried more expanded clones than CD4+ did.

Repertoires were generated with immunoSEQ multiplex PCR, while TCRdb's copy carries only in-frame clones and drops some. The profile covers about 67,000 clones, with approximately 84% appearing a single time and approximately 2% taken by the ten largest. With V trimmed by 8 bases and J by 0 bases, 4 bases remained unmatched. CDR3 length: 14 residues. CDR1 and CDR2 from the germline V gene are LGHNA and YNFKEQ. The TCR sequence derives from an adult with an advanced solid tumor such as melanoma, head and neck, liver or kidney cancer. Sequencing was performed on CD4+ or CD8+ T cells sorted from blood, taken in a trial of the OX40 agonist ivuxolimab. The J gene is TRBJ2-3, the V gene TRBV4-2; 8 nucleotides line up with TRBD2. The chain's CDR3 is CASRAGGSTDTQYF. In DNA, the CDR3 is TGTGCCAGCCGGGCGGGAGGAAGCACAGATACGCAGTATTTT.